These 19 T cell receptor beta chains were all obtained from the same sample, sequenced in a study of cytomegalovirus exposure and HLA in healthy donors (dated by TCRdb to the late 2010s). Receptor libraries were prepared by the immunoSEQ multiplex PCR assay. A mixture of 60 forward primers for TCR Vbeta segments and 13 reverse primers for TCR Jbeta segments was used in the multiplex PCR. As stored in TCRdb, this immuneACCESS dataset retains in-frame rearrangements with V and J assigned. A fraction of the clones does not appear; measured against another copy, unresolved V genes explain less than half of the discrepancy, and the remainder lacks a known reason. This sample is represented by about 130,000 clones; around four fifths of them were singletons. 1% to 1.5% of the sample comes from the top ten. The sequencing input was PBMCs. These receptors all come from a boy aged 5-17 years in good health and CMV-seronegative.

This clone appeared a single time. The V and J genes are TRBV29-1 and TRBJ2-7; 13 bases align to TRBD2. The CDR3 is 13 amino acids. V gave up 7 bases and J gave up 3 bases; unmatched junction bases: 3. Germline lookup yields CDR1 SQVTM and CDR2 ANQGSEA. The CDR3 region has the DNA TGCAGCGCGTGGACTAGCGGGAGCTACGAGCAGTACTTC. Protein sequence: CSAWTSGSYEQYF.

In DNA form, the CDR3 reads TGTGCCAGCAGCTGGGACAGGGCAGATGAAAAACTGTTTTTT. It specifies CASSWDRADEKLFF. V gene TRBV6-5 combines with J gene TRBJ1-4; 9 bases align to TRBD1. The J segment lost 6 bases and the V segment lost 6 bases, leaving 5 bases of the junction unmatched. The CDR3 spans 14 residues. Per germline, CDR1 MNHEY and CDR2 SVGAGI.

The chain couples TRBV27 to TRBJ1-2; D is ambiguous. Trimming pared 5 bases from V and 0 bases from J, leaving 13 bases between. This CDR3 spans 15 amino acids. Germline V gives CDR1 MNHEY, CDR2 SMNVEV (reference sequence). Written as DNA, the CDR3 is TGTGCCAGCAGTCAATACAGACCGGCTAACTATGGCTACACCTTC. It translates to CASSQYRPANYGYTF.

J is TRBJ1-2 and V is TRBV7-9, with TRBD1 as a possible D gene (6 bases). Trimming stripped 1 base from V and 0 bases from J, with 12 bases between. The germline V gene encodes CDR1 SEHNR and CDR2 FQNEAQ (reference sequence). The CDR3 runs 16 residues. The CDR3 spells CASSLGGGPSNYGYTF. The CDR3 nucleotides are TGTGCCAGCAGCTTAGGGGGGGGGCCGTCTAACTATGGCTACACCTTC.

This chain uses TRBV13 with TRBJ2-1; TRBD2 agrees at 7 bases. The CDR3 is 12 residues long. CDR1 PRHDT and CDR2 FYEKMQ come from the germline V gene (reference sequence). J lost 14 bases, V lost 0 bases, and 4 bases had no gene match. The CDR3 here is CASSLGGGLEFF. The CDR3 DNA sequence: TGTGCCAGCAGCTTAGGGGGGGGGTTGGAGTTCTTC.

The chain carries TRBV5-4 and TRBJ1-1, with a weak D call TRBD1 (5 bases). Trimming shortened V by 7 bases and J by 6 bases, and 16 bases separated the two germline ends. Germline V lookup: CDR1 SGHNT, CDR2 YYREEE (reference sequence). There are 13 residues in the CDR3. CDR3 amino acids: CASRPAGGSEAFF. In DNA form, the CDR3 reads TGTGCCAGCCGCCCCGCGGGGGGTTCTGAAGCTTTCTTT. Variable domain in full (rest from reference TRBV5-4 and TRBJ1-1): ETGVTQSPTHLIKTRGQQVTLRCSSQSGHNTVSWYQQALGQGPQFIFQYYREEENGRGNFPPRFSGLQFPNYSSELNVNALELDDSALYLCASRPAGGSEAFFGQGTRLTVV.

V is TRBV4-1 and J is TRBJ2-3, with a weak D call TRBD2 (6 bases). Looked up from germline, CDR1 is MGHRA and CDR2 is YSYEKL. Deletions cut 0 bases from V and 3 bases from J, with 13 bases between. The CDR3 has 16 residues. CDR3: CASSQDPGGATDTQYF. In nucleotides, the CDR3 is TGCGCCAGCAGCCAAGATCCCGGCGGGGCAACAGATACGCAGTATTTT.

V gene TRBV7-9 combines with J gene TRBJ1-2; tentative D call: TRBD1 (6 bases). The germline V gene encodes CDR1 SEHNR and CDR2 FQNEAQ (reference sequence). CDR3 length equals 15 residues. Trimming removed 5 bases from V and 8 bases from J, with 21 bases in between. CDR3 sequence: CASSTEQGLILGYTF. In nucleotides, the CDR3 is TGTGCCAGCAGCACCGAACAGGGTCTTATTTTAGGCTACACCTTC.

The V call is TRBV5-6, the J call TRBJ2-7; possibly TRBD2 for D (5 bases). V lost 0 bases, J lost 7 bases, and 14 bases lay in between. The CDR3 is made up of 14 amino acids. Germline values: CDR1 SGHDT, CDR2 YYEEEE. The CDR3 DNA follows: TGTGCCAGCAGCTTGGTTGACGGCCCGGGGGAGCAGTACTTC. The encoded protein is CASSLVDGPGEQYF.

The chain uses TRBV9 and TRBJ2-2; 10 bases map to TRBD1. Trimming removed 4 bases from V and 2 bases from J; junction bases left unmatched: 5. The germline CDR1 and CDR2 sequences are SGDLS and YYNGEE. The CDR3 sequence is 16 residues long. The CDR3, as DNA: TGTGCCAGCAGCCCCTGGACAGGGGGAAACACCGGGGAGCTGTTTTTT. Amino acid sequence: CASSPWTGGNTGELFF.

The V and J genes are TRBV5-1 and TRBJ1-2; D is possibly TRBD1 (5 bases). This CDR3 spans 15 amino acids. The V and J ends lost 5 bases and 1 base respectively, with 15 bases between them. Germline lookup yields CDR1 SGHRS and CDR2 YFSETQ. CDR3 coding DNA: TGCGCCAGCAGAACGGACATCGCCAATAACTATGGCTACACCTTC. Translated: CASRTDIANNYGYTF.

The genes are TRBV29-1 and TRBJ2-7; D is possibly TRBD1 (6 bases). The V end was cut by 7 bases, the J end by 3 bases, with 13 bases between. In germline, CDR1 is SQVTM, CDR2 ANQGSEA. This CDR3 contains 12 residues. CDR3 nucleotides: TGCAGCGCCGAGACAGGCAACTACGAGCAGTACTTC. It translates to CSAETGNYEQYF.

V gene TRBV7-2 combines with J gene TRBJ2-3; 9 nucleotides align to TRBD2. The CDR3 length is 17 residues. Germline V gene sequence: CDR1 SGHTA, CDR2 FQGNSA. V shed 8 bases and J 3 bases; nucleotides not matched to a gene: 15. CDR3: CASGGLVAGVGTDTQYF. As DNA, the CDR3 is TGTGCCAGCGGGGGCTTGGTAGCGGGAGTGGGTACAGATACGCAGTATTTT.

The table lists this clone with a few counts. The J gene is TRBJ2-7, the V gene TRBV15, with D possibly TRBD2 on 6 matching bases. Germline CDR1 reads LNHNV; CDR2 reads YYDKDF (reference sequence). Trimming removed 2 bases from V and 5 bases from J, with 19 bases in between. There are 16 residues in the CDR3. This chain's CDR3 is CATSRSPRGSGDEQYF. The DNA for the CDR3 is TGTGCCACCAGCAGAAGCCCCCGGGGTAGCGGCGACGAGCAGTACTTC.

This clone was observed a handful of times. Other DNA variants within this sample encode the same CDR3. This chain uses TRBV5-1 with TRBJ2-3; D is unresolved. The CDR3 has 13 residues. Germline CDR1 SGHRS, CDR2 YFSETQ. V was clipped by 0 bases and J by 3 bases, with 5 bases between them. The CDR3 loop is CASSLGGTDTQYF. The CDR3 DNA is TGCGCCAGCAGCTTGGGCGGAACAGATACGCAGTATTTT. Filled out from reference TRBV5-1 and TRBJ2-3, the complete variable domain reads KAGVTQTPRYLIKTRGQQVTLSCSPISGHRSVSWYQQTPGQGLQFLFEYFSETQRNKGNFPGRFSGRQFSNSRSEMNVSTLELGDSALYLCASSLGGTDTQYFGPGTRLTVL.

This rearrangement joins TRBV4-3 to TRBJ1-5; D is uncertain. CDR1 is LGHNA and CDR2 is YSLEER in the germline V gene. The V and J ends lost 0 bases and 3 bases respectively, with 12 bases between them. The CDR3 is made up of 16 amino acids. The DNA for the CDR3 is TGCGCCAGCAGCCAAGATTGGGCAGTATTCAATCAGCCCCAGCATTTT. Protein sequence: CASSQDWAVFNQPQHF.

This clone was found a few times. The V and J genes are TRBV4-3 and TRBJ2-2; 8 bases fit TRBD2. The junction had 2 bases not matched to a gene; V was cut back by 4 bases and J by 1 base. The CDR3 extends over 15 amino acids. CDR1 LGHNA and CDR2 YSLEER come from the germline V gene. The CDR3 loop is CASSPTSGNTGELFF. The CDR3 nucleotides read TGCGCCAGCAGCCCTACTAGCGGGAACACCGGGGAGCTGTTTTTT.

The chain couples TRBV7-9 to TRBJ2-3; TRBD2 aligns across 11 bases. The germline V gene has CDR1 SEHNR and CDR2 FQNEAQ (reference sequence). This CDR3 spans 19 amino acids. V gave up 5 bases and J gave up 7 bases; unmatched junction bases: 20. The CDR3 here is CASSLWLAGGPATPHTQYF. The CDR3 coding sequence is TGTGCCAGCAGCCTATGGCTAGCGGGAGGCCCGGCCACACCGCATACGCAGTATTTT.

This clone was observed a few times. The chain links TRBV5-5 to TRBJ1-2, with 9 bases lining up with TRBD1. The junction had 18 bases not matched to a gene; V was cut back by 4 bases and J by 8 bases. The CDR3 covers 17 residues. Germline V lookup: CDR1 SGHKS, CDR2 YYEKEE (reference sequence). CDR3 nucleotides: TGTGCCAGCAGCCAATCAATTCCCATGGGACAGGGAAGGGGCTACACCTTC. Translation gives CASSQSIPMGQGRGYTF. The full variable domain, its missing parts supplied by reference TRBV5-5 and TRBJ1-2, is DAGVTQSPTHLIKTRGQQVTLRCSPISGHKSVSWYQQVLGQGPQFIFQYYEKEERGRGNFPDRFSARQFPNYSSELNVNALLLGDSALYLCASSQSIPMGQGRGYTFGSGTRLTVV.